This T cell receptor (beta chain) was profiled in a study of T cells in Graves' hyperthyroidism and ophthalmopathy. In this sample, this clonotype turned up many times. In germline, CDR1 is SGHKS, CDR2 YYEKEE (reference sequence). There are 15 residues in the CDR3. Trimming took 2 bases from V and 2 from J, leaving 14 bases between them. The source material, RNA transcripts, was used to amplify TCR beta CDR3 regions. In the first-round RT-PCR of the TCR CDR3, the HTBI primer set was used. TCRdb redid the calling of the multiplex PCR reads with MiXCR, one entry per CDR3 protein. The table shows about 560,000 distinct CDR3 sequences, with 15% to 19% occurring only once.

The TCR was taken from a woman aged 25 to 39 with Graves' hyperthyroidism. This chain connects TRBV5-5 to TRBJ2-7; tentative D call: TRBD2 (6 bases). The source material was blood. CDR3 sequence: CASSFRGTETYEQYF. CDR3 nucleotides: TGTGCCAGCAGCTTCCGCGGGACGGAGACCTACGAGCAGTACTTC.